This T cell receptor (beta chain) was captured in a study of CD8+ T cells in alopecia areata. For this clone: The sample has other DNA sequences that encode this CDR3 too.

The authors extracted RNA and reverse transcribed it into cDNA as the sequencing template. Assay used: immunoSEQ multiplex PCR; TCRdb lists only in-frame clones, some missing. The table records some 130,000 clones, around 49% of them present only once. V was shortened by 2 bases and J by 1 base, with 9 bases between the two germline ends. CDR1 and CDR2 (germline): SGHKS, YYEKEE (reference sequence). The CDR3 length is 14 residues. This receptor was obtained from a human donor with alopecia areata. The specimen was CD8+ T cells sorted from blood, collected at week 0. This chain uses TRBV5-5 with TRBJ2-5, with D unclear. The CDR3 loop reads CASSFGDRQETQYF. Here the CDR3 DNA reads TGTGCCAGCAGCTTTGGGGATCGCCAAGAGACCCAGTACTTC.